The 21 T cell receptor beta chains below come from one sample, sequenced in a study of cytomegalovirus exposure and HLA in healthy donors. In the PCR, 60 Vbeta and 13 Jbeta primers were used. Sequenced by immunoSEQ multiplex PCR; TCRdb stores in-frame clones only, minus some. The table includes some 130,000 clones, approximately 80% detected once. Input material: PBMCs. The receptor source for this set is a woman aged 40 to 49 in good health and CMV-seropositive.

Only a few counts were recorded for this clone. V and J are TRBV9 and TRBJ2-5; no reliable D call. The J call may be mistaken, given a closer DNA end match to TRBJ2-7. Germline CDR1 is SGDLS and CDR2 is YYNGEE. This CDR3 spans 14 amino acids. This CDR3 reads CASSVAVGSYEQYF. CDR3 nucleotides: TGTGCCAGCAGCGTAGCTGTGGGCTCCTACGAGCAGTACTTC.

This clone was counted a single time. The rearrangement uses TRBV4-2 and TRBJ2-5, with 10 bases that match TRBD2. The DNA end is a closer match to TRBJ2-7, so the J assignment may be wrong. This CDR3 region has 18 residues. Looked up from germline, CDR1 is LGHNA and CDR2 is YNFKEQ. The CDR3 loop is CASSQDLASGGSTYEQYF. CDR3 DNA sequence: TGTGCCAGCAGCCAAGATTTGGCTAGCGGGGGTTCGACCTACGAGCAGTACTTC.

This clone was recorded a few times. The genes are TRBV29-1 and TRBJ1-1; no firm D call. The V end was cut by 3 bases, the J end by 5 bases, with 7 bases between. The CDR3 sequence is 11 residues long. Germline CDR1 and CDR2: SQVTM and ANQGSEA. The CDR3 sequence is CSVDTLTEAFF. In DNA, the CDR3 is TGCAGCGTTGATACTTTGACTGAAGCTTTCTTT.

This clone has more than one count but fewer than ten. The chain links TRBV11-2 to TRBJ2-7, with D unresolved. The CDR3 extends over 14 amino acids. Per germline, CDR1 SGHAT and CDR2 FQNNGV. With 4 bases removed from V and 3 bases from J, the gap between germline ends came to 13 bases. CDR3 residues: CASSSGYSNYEQYF. The CDR3, as DNA: TGTGCCAGCAGCTCAGGTTACAGTAACTACGAGCAGTACTTC.

The chain recombines TRBV5-4 with TRBJ2-2; weak D call: TRBD2 (5 bases). Trimming pared 4 bases from V and 6 bases from J, leaving 16 bases between. CDR1 SGHNT and CDR2 YYREEE come from the germline V gene (reference sequence). The CDR3 extends over 15 amino acids. CDR3 DNA: TGTGCCAGCAGCCCCACGGGATTAAGGGCCGGGGAGCTGTTTTTT. Amino acids: CASSPTGLRAGELFF.

In DNA form, the CDR3 reads TGTGCCAGCAGTGAGTTGGCAGGGGGCATAGATACGCAGTATTTT. Translation gives CASSELAGGIDTQYF. The rearrangement uses TRBV2 and TRBJ2-3, with TRBD1 identical over 8 bases. V lost 3 bases to trimming and J lost 5 bases; unmatched junction nucleotides: 7. Germline CDR1 is SNHLY and CDR2 is FYNNEI. This CDR3 is 15 amino acids long.

This chain links TRBV2 with TRBJ2-3; no firm D call. V lost 6 bases, J lost 2 bases, and 12 bases lay in between. CDR3 length: 14 residues. The germline V gene has CDR1 SNHLY and CDR2 FYNNEI. CDR3 protein: CASRASSSTDTQYF. As DNA, the CDR3 is TGTGCCAGCAGGGCATCCTCTTCCACAGATACGCAGTATTTT.

This chain joins TRBV5-8 and TRBJ1-1; D unclear. Between the trimmed V and J ends, which lost 1 base and 1 base, there was a span of 5 bases. This CDR3 contains 13 residues. Germline CDR1 is SGHTS and CDR2 is YDEGEE. The CDR3 protein is CASSLQQNTEAFF. The CDR3 DNA reads TGTGCCAGCAGCTTGCAACAGAACACTGAAGCTTTCTTT. The full variable domain, completed using reference TRBV5-8 and TRBJ1-1, is EAGVTQSPTHLIKTRGQQATLRCSPISGHTSVYWYQQALGLGLQFLLWYDEGEERNRGNFPPRFSGRQFPNYSSELNVNALELEDSALYLCASSLQQNTEAFFGQGTRLTVV.

The chain employs TRBV4-2 and TRBJ2-5; the D gene is possibly TRBD1 (5 bases). V lost 1 base to trimming and J lost 5 bases, with 11 bases between them. The CDR3 totals 14 residues. Germline-derived CDR1 and CDR2 are LGHNA and YNFKEQ. CDR3 coding DNA: TGTGCCAGCAGCCAAGGGGAAGGGGCCGAGACCCAGTACTTC. It encodes CASSQGEGAETQYF.

The gene calls are TRBV6-4 and TRBJ1-4; D may be TRBD1 (6 bases). The germline V and J ends were trimmed by 4 bases and 1 base, with 13 bases remaining between them. The germline gives CDR1 MRHNA, CDR2 SNTAGT. This CDR3 comprises 16 residues. The CDR3 region has the DNA TGTGCCAGCAGTGCGGGGGGCGTAGGAACTAATGAAAAACTGTTTTTT. It specifies CASSAGGVGTNEKLFF.

The V and J genes are TRBV28 and TRBJ1-4; the match to TRBD1 covers 8 bases. CDR3 length: 17 amino acids. Germline values: CDR1 MDHEN, CDR2 SYDVKM. The trim removed 5 bases at V and 1 base at J, leaving 9 bases unmatched. CDR3 in DNA: TGTGCCAGCAGTCCAGACAGGGGAAGTGGAACTAATGAAAAACTGTTTTTT. Its translation: CASSPDRGSGTNEKLFF. The full variable domain, rest sourced from reference TRBV28 and TRBJ1-4, is DVKVTQSSRYLVKRTGEKVFLECVQDMDHENMFWYRQDPGLGLRLIYFSYDVKMKEKGDIPEGYSVSREKKERFSLILESASTNQTSMYLCASSPDRGSGTNEKLFFGSGTQLSVL.

In its sample, this clone was seen a few times. This rearrangement joins TRBV18 to TRBJ2-1; possible D gene TRBD1, 5 bases. The germline V gene has CDR1 KGHSH and CDR2 LQKENI. V was pared by 6 bases and J by 4 bases, with 16 bases between. CDR3 length: 15 amino acids. The CDR3 is CASSHGHPDYNEQFF. Here the CDR3 DNA reads TGTGCCAGCTCCCACGGACATCCAGATTACAATGAGCAGTTCTTC.

This clone has more than one count but fewer than ten. V is TRBV9 and J is TRBJ1-5, with a weak D call TRBD1 (5 bases). CDR1 and CDR2 (germline): SGDLS, YYNGEE. CDR3 size: 15 residues. V was trimmed by 0 bases and J by 4 bases, leaving 11 bases between them. The CDR3 bases are TGTGCCAGCAGCGTAGGTGGGGCAGTAAATCAGCCCCAGCATTTT. Translated: CASSVGGAVNQPQHF. Full variable domain (missing parts from reference TRBV9 and TRBJ1-5): DSGVTQTPKHLITATGQRVTLRCSPRSGDLSVYWYQQSLDQGLQFLIQYYNGEERAKGNILERFSAQQFPDLHSELNLSSLELGDSALYFCASSVGGAVNQPQHFGDGTRLSIL.

V is TRBV13 and J is TRBJ2-1; 7 bases are shared with TRBD1. Germline assignment: CDR1 PRHDT and CDR2 FYEKMQ (reference sequence). Trimming at V came to 5 bases and at J to 2 bases, leaving 6 bases not matched to a gene. This CDR3 spans 15 amino acids. CDR3 nucleotide sequence: TGTGCCAGCAGCCCGTACAGGGGCCCCTACAATGAGCAGTTCTTC. Its translation is CASSPYRGPYNEQFF.

This clone was found once. The CDR3 DNA reads TGTGCCAGTAGTATAGAGGCCAGCGGGAGACCAAGCTCCTACGAGCAGTACTTC. This gives the protein CASSIEASGRPSSYEQYF. This chain connects TRBV19 to TRBJ2-7; 8 bases line up with TRBD2. The length of the CDR3 is 18 residues. V trimming: 0 bases; J trimming: 0 bases; junction bases outside the gene matches: 10. Looked up from germline, CDR1 is LNHDA and CDR2 is SQIVND (reference sequence). Full variable domain (outside the CDR3, taken from reference TRBV19 and TRBJ2-7): DGGITQSPKYLFRKEGQNVTLSCEQNLNHDAMYWYRQDPGQGLRLIYYSQIVNDFQKGDIAEGYSVSREKKESFPLTVTSAQKNPTAFYLCASSIEASGRPSSYEQYFGPGTRLTVT.

J is TRBJ1-1 and V is TRBV9; perhaps TRBD1 as D (5 bases). CDR3 length: 14 residues. V shed 0 bases and J shed 6 bases, with 12 bases lying between them. Germline V gene sequence: CDR1 SGDLS, CDR2 YYNGEE. The CDR3 here is CASSVGQGFPEAFF. CDR3 coding DNA: TGTGCCAGCAGCGTAGGTCAGGGATTCCCTGAAGCTTTCTTT.

The chain couples TRBV6-5 to TRBJ2-2, with TRBD2 as a possible D gene (5 bases). V was trimmed by 5 bases and J by 6 bases, leaving 10 bases between them. The CDR3 length is 13 residues. Germline values: CDR1 MNHEY, CDR2 SVGAGI. The CDR3 loop is CASSPREPGELFF. In nucleotides, the CDR3 is TGTGCCAGCAGTCCACGGGAACCCGGGGAGCTGTTTTTT.

This clone was counted once. The CDR3 protein is CASSSNREQGLDTEAFF. As DNA, the CDR3 is TGTGCCAGCAGCTCAAATAGGGAACAGGGATTGGACACTGAAGCTTTCTTT. This chain links TRBV7-6 with TRBJ1-1, with D possibly matching TRBD1 (6 bases). Germline loops: CDR1 SGHVS, CDR2 FNYEAQ. The CDR3 has 17 residues. The V end was cut by 4 bases, the J end by 3 bases, with 21 bases between.

V usage is TRBV11-2 and J usage is TRBJ2-5; possible D gene TRBD1, 6 bases. Germline-derived CDR1 and CDR2 are SGHAT and FQNNGV. The CDR3 is 16 residues long. Trimming took off 1 base at V and 6 bases at J, with 18 bases between the two ends. In DNA form, the CDR3 reads TGTGCCAGCAGCTTAGGACAGGTTCTTGGCGCGAAGACCCAGTACTTC. Protein product: CASSLGQVLGAKTQYF. Filled out from reference TRBV11-2 and TRBJ2-5, the complete variable domain reads EAGVAQSPRYKIIEKRQSVAFWCNPISGHATLYWYQQILGQGPKLLIQFQNNGVVDDSQLPKDRFSAERLKGVDSTLKIQPAKLEDSAVYLCASSLGQVLGAKTQYFGPGTRLLVL.

V usage is TRBV28 and J usage is TRBJ2-1, with D maybe TRBD2 (6 bases). The CDR3 runs to 13 residues. Germline assignment: CDR1 MDHEN and CDR2 SYDVKM. V dropped 7 bases and J dropped 8 bases, with 15 bases sitting between them. The CDR3 DNA sequence: TGTGCCAGCACCCTGTCGGGCGGGGATGAGCAGTTCTTC. Protein sequence: CASTLSGGDEQFF.

This clone appeared a few times. The gene calls are TRBV7-2 and TRBJ1-2; a possible D gene is TRBD1 (6 bases). The V end lost 6 bases, the J end lost 8 bases, and 16 bases lay between the germline ends. CDR1 and CDR2 (germline): SGHTA, FQGNSA. This CDR3 is 13 amino acids long. The CDR3 sequence is CASSKGRGWGYTF. The CDR3 DNA is TGTGCCAGCAGTAAGGGGAGGGGGTGGGGCTACACCTTC.